A single sample is the source of the 14 T cell receptor beta chains below, sequenced in a study of T-cell memory formation after mild COVID-19. TCRdb recomputed calls from the 5' RACE reads with MiXCR, one row per CDR3 protein. Here the sample spans 550,000 to 650,000 distinct CDR3 sequences, approximately 15% being singletons. The sequenced material came from PBMCs or a T cell subset sorted from them (not recorded which). Source of these receptors: an adult woman who had mild COVID-19 (a few samples of this study predate the infection). Cell type and time point are not known.

The genes are TRBV12-3 or TRBV12-4 and TRBJ2-7, with a tentative D call TRBD2 (5 bases). The ends were cut back, 5 bases at V and 1 base at J, with 15 bases in the middle. The CDR3 spans 15 residues. Written as DNA, the CDR3 is TGTGCCAGCAGTCGTCGTGTAGCGTGTTCCTACGAGCAGTACTTC. Its protein is CASSRRVACSYEQYF.

This clonotype was detected only a few times. The chain recombines TRBV3-1 with TRBJ1-2; 7 nucleotides agree with TRBD1. The CDR3 has 15 residues. V lost 3 bases, J lost 6 bases, and 10 bases stayed unmatched. CDR1 and CDR2 (germline): LGHDT, YNNKEL (reference sequence). In DNA form, the CDR3 reads TGTGCCAGCAGCCACATCGACAGGGTGTTGGATGGCTACACCTTC. Translation: CASSHIDRVLDGYTF. Drawing the rest from reference TRBV3-1 and TRBJ1-2, the complete variable domain is DTAVSQTPKYLVTQMGNDKSIKCEQNLGHDTMYWYKQDSKKFLKIMFSYNNKELIINETVPNRFSPKSPDKAHLNLHINSLELGDSAVYFCASSHIDRVLDGYTFGSGTRLTVV.

This clonotype was found a few times. CDR3 DNA sequence: TGTGCCAGCAGTGAAGGATCCCTACCGGGCCGCTATAATTCACCCCTCCACTTT. It encodes CASSEGSLPGRYNSPLHF. The rearrangement joins TRBV6-1 to TRBJ1-6, with D unresolved. Trimming took 1 base from V and 3 from J, leaving 16 bases between them. Germline lookup yields CDR1 MNHNS and CDR2 SASEGT. The CDR3 is made up of 18 amino acids.

In this sample, this clonotype turned up a few times. CDR3 sequence: CASSISGSLGGEQFF. CDR3 DNA: TGTGCCAGCAGCATAAGCGGGAGTTTGGGGGGTGAGCAGTTCTTC. The rearrangement uses TRBV5-4 and TRBJ2-1; TRBD2 matches 8 bases. After removal of 4 bases from V and 9 bases from J, the junction contained 12 bases not matched to a gene. Germline V lookup: CDR1 SGHNT, CDR2 YYREEE (reference sequence). This CDR3 spans 15 amino acids.

The chain has TRBV7-9 and TRBJ2-5; D may be TRBD2 (6 bases). Trimming took off 5 bases at V and 0 bases at J, with 25 bases between the two ends. The CDR3 is 19 amino acids. Germline-derived CDR1 and CDR2 are SEHNR and FQNEAQ (reference sequence). The DNA of the CDR3 is TGTGCCAGCAGCCAGTACCTAACGGGGCGGGGCGAGAACCAAGAGACCCAGTACTTC. This encodes CASSQYLTGRGENQETQYF.

The chain recombines TRBV7-9 with TRBJ1-4; the D is unclear. Germline CDR1 SEHNR, CDR2 FQNEAQ (reference sequence). The ends were cut back, 5 bases at V and 12 bases at J, with 13 bases in the middle. CDR3 length: 12 amino acids. Here the CDR3 reads CASSLALEELFF. For the CDR3, the DNA is TGTGCCAGCAGCCTGGCCTTAGAGGAACTGTTTTTT.

V usage is TRBV7-9 and J usage is TRBJ2-7, with D unresolved. The V and J ends lost 5 bases and 0 bases respectively, with 14 bases between them. The CDR3 totals 15 residues. Germline V gene lookup returns CDR1 SEHNR and CDR2 FQNEAQ (reference sequence). In DNA form, the CDR3 reads TGTGCCAGCAGCGTTGGCTTGACCGACTCCTACGAGCAGTACTTC. Protein: CASSVGLTDSYEQYF.

The rearrangement joins TRBV6-2 or TRBV6-3 to TRBJ2-3; TRBD2 matches at 12 bases. V lost 6 bases, J lost 3 bases, and 13 bases stayed unmatched. CDR1 is MNHEY and CDR2 is SVGEGT in the germline V gene. The CDR3 runs to 18 residues. The CDR3 loop is CASRLAGGPNTRTDTQYF. The CDR3 region has the DNA TGTGCCAGCAGGCTAGCGGGAGGGCCTAACACAAGGACAGATACGCAGTATTTT.

This rearrangement joins TRBV24-1 to TRBJ2-3; D is uncertain. CDR1 is KGHDR and CDR2 is SFDVKD in the germline V gene. The CDR3 is 12 amino acids. V was trimmed by 9 bases and J by 5 bases, leaving 11 bases between them. Written as DNA, the CDR3 is TGTGCCACCGGCGAAACAGAAGATACGCAGTATTTT. Protein product: CATGETEDTQYF.

The chain employs TRBV12-3 or TRBV12-4 and TRBJ2-1, with D tentatively TRBD2 (6 bases). The CDR3 spans 13 residues. Deletions cut 6 bases from V and 11 bases from J, with 17 bases between. In DNA form, the CDR3 reads TGTGCCAGCAGCCGCCACGCGGGGCCGCAGCAGTTCTTC. As protein: CASSRHAGPQQFF.

This clonotype was seen only a few times. J is TRBJ1-6 and V is TRBV11-2; 7 positions match TRBD1. CDR1 SGHAT and CDR2 FQNNGV come from the germline V gene. This CDR3 has 15 amino acids. Germline trimming cut 4 bases from V and 8 bases from J; bases unmatched to any gene: 8. This chain's CDR3 is CASSSPGQLYSPLHF. CDR3 DNA: TGTGCCAGCAGCTCCCCGGGACAGCTCTATTCACCCCTCCACTTT.

The rearrangement uses TRBV12-3 or TRBV12-4 and TRBJ1-5; tentatively, D is TRBD1 (5 bases). The V gene lost 5 bases and the J gene lost 3 bases, with 11 bases spanning the gap. This CDR3 has 14 residues. The CDR3 reads CASSRGAPNQPQHF. The DNA of the CDR3 is TGTGCCAGCAGTAGAGGGGCCCCCAATCAGCCCCAGCATTTT.

The chain is built from TRBV5-1 and TRBJ2-1; D might be TRBD1 (5 bases). V gave up 4 bases and J gave up 8 bases, with 13 bases separating them. Germline lookup yields CDR1 SGHRS and CDR2 YFSETQ. The CDR3 length is 13 residues. As DNA, the CDR3 is TGCGCCAGCAGCATCAGGGTATTCGATGAGCAGTTCTTC. It yields the protein CASSIRVFDEQFF.

This chain joins TRBV7-9 and TRBJ2-1, with TRBD1 matching 7 bases. This CDR3 comprises 17 residues. With 5 bases clipped from V and 1 base from J, the junction kept 11 bases outside the gene matches. CDR1 is SEHNR and CDR2 is FQNEAQ in the germline V gene (reference sequence). The CDR3 DNA sequence: TGTGCCAGCAGCCCAGGGACAGTCCCCGGGTCCTACAATGAGCAGTTCTTC. Translating it yields CASSPGTVPGSYNEQFF.